The present T cell receptor beta chain was sequenced within a study of T cell responses to AZD1222 COVID-19 vaccine. Worth noting for this clone: Its antigen is as yet unknown.

The protocol was immunoSEQ multiplex PCR, while the TCRdb copy is restricted to in-frame clones and leaves out a portion. Found here are tens of thousands of clones, 80% to 90% of them singletons; the top ten hold about 10%. General study points: At 160-218 and 743-854, vaccine-associated CD4 TCRs were dominant, and they spanned spike. Baseline serostatus was positive in only six AZD1222 recipients.

Trimming shortened V by 6 bases and J by 1 base, and 9 bases separated the two germline ends. The CDR3 is 14 residues long. The germline gives CDR1 SNHLY, CDR2 FYNNEI. The specimen was peripheral blood, collected 28 days after the second AZD1222 dose. The chain employs TRBV2 and TRBJ2-2; D tentatively fits TRBD1 or TRBD2 (6 bases each). The TCR was taken from an adult who received the AZD1222 COVID-19 vaccine. In DNA form, the CDR3 reads TGTGCCAGCAGAGGGGGGAGGAACACCGGGGAGCTGTTTTTT. As protein: CASRGGRNTGELFF.